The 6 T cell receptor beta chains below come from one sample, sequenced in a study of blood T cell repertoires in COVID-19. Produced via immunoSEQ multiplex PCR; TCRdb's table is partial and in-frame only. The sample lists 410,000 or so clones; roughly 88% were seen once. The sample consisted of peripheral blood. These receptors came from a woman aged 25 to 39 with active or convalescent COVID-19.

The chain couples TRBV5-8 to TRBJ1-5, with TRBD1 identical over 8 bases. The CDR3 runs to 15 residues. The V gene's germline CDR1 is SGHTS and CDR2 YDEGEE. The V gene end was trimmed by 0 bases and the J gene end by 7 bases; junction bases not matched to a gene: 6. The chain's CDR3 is CASSLGQGTRQPQHF. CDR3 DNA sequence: TGTGCCAGCAGCTTGGGACAGGGGACGAGGCAGCCCCAGCATTTT.

CDR3 in amino acids: CASSQAAQGAFPGELFF. In nucleotides, the CDR3 is TGTGCCAGCAGCCAAGCGGCACAGGGGGCGTTTCCCGGGGAGCTGTTTTTT. The chain is built from TRBV14 and TRBJ2-2, with TRBD1 matching 9 bases. V lost 1 base to trimming and J lost 6 bases; unmatched junction nucleotides: 9. The CDR3 has 17 residues. Germline V gene sequence: CDR1 SGHDN, CDR2 FVKESK.

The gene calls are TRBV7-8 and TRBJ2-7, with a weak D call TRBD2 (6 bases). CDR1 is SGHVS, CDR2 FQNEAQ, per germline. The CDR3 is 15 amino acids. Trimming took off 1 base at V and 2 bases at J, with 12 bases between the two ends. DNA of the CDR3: TGTGCCAGCAGCTTAGACAGGAGCGGGCCCTACGAGCAGTACTTC. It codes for CASSLDRSGPYEQYF.

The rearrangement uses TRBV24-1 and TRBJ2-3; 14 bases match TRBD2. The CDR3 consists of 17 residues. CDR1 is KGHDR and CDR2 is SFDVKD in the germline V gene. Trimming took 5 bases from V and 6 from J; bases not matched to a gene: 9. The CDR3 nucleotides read TGTGCCACCAGTGGACTAGCGGGAGGGCATGATTCGGATACGCAGTATTTT. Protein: CATSGLAGGHDSDTQYF.

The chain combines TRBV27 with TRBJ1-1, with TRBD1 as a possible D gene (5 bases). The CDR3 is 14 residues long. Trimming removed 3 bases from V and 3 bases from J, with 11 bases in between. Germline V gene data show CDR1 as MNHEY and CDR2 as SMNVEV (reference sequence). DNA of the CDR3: TGTGCCAGCAGTTTCCCCGGCAGGGACACTGAAGCTTTCTTT. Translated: CASSFPGRDTEAFF.

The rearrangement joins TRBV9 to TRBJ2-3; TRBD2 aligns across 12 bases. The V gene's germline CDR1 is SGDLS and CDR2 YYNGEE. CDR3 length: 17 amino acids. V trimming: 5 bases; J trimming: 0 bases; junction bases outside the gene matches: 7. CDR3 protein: CASRDGLAGTSTDTQYF. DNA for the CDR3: TGTGCCAGCAGGGACGGACTAGCGGGAACTAGCACAGATACGCAGTATTTT.